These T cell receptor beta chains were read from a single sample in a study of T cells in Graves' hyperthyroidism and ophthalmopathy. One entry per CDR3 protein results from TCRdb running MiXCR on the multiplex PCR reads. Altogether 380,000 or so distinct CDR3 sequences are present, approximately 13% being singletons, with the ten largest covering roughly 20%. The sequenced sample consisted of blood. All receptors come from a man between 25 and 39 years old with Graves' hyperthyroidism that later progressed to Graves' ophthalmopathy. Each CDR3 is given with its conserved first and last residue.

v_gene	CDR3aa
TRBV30	CAWSVRALWSEKLFF
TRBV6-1	CASSTGTRRGEQYF
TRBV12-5	CASGLRGGNTIYF
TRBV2	CASSRDRGLQETQYF
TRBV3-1	CAISREGTDTQYF
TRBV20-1	CSPGAGGESGYTF
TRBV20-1	CSARGISYEQYF
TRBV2	CAIPGQGAYEQYF
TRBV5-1	CASSPGQETQYF
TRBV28	CASSLGPFNYGYTF
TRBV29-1	CSVVPGTGVYEQYF
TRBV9	CASSVEGGVSAEQYF
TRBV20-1	CSARDYTDTQYF
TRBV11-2	CASSLGAPKTQYF
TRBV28	CASRGGADTQYF
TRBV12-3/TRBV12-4	CASSSSSGGTEAFF
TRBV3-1	CASSKGADYTF
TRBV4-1	CASSQEWRYEQYF
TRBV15	CATSARQGTQETQYF
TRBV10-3	CAISESGTTNEKLFF
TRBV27	CASSFLGQGYEQYF
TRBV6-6	CASSYDITGSGEQYF
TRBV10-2	CASTLARQETQYF
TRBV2	CASSFERGTEAFF
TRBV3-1	CASSRLRTTHNEQFF
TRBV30	CAWSVAGTGDQPQHF
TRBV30	CAWMLGIPNTEAFF